Reported below is one T cell receptor beta chain. Per the original methods: Researchers report that nucleated cell counts were estimated from reference gene primer amplification. The data were produced by immunoSEQ multiplex PCR, yet TCRdb's version contains in-frame clones alone and is incomplete. V and J calls and clone size are given by that table; D and trimming were obtained from the DNA. The sample consists of under 350,000 clones, 85% to 90% of them appearing once. The sample originates from a study of blood T cell repertoires in COVID-19. About the study: T cells, B-cell-depleted T cells, or PBMCs provided the cDNA or gDNA that served as material.

Followed longitudinally, the Seattle patients had been enrolled during active infection. The V end was cut by 8 bases, the J end by 0 bases, with 13 bases between. Germline values: CDR1 SNHLY, CDR2 FYNNEI. The CDR3 has 14 residues. The sequenced material came from peripheral blood. V gene TRBV2 combines with J gene TRBJ1-1; D is unresolved. This clonotype was sampled from a woman younger than 45 with COVID-19, enrolled during active disease. CDR3 loop: CASEGPYMNTEAFF. Written as DNA, the CDR3 is TGTGCCAGCGAGGGTCCATATATGAACACTGAAGCTTTCTTT.